This TCR beta chain appears in the sequencing data of a study of CD8+ T cells in alopecia areata. Study outcomes and limitations: Possibly as an HLA-related effect, TCR sharing across patients appeared less clear than in mice. Many expanded lesional clones persisted in scalp and blood during tofacitinib treatment.

Germline CDR1 SGHTA, CDR2 FQGNSA. The CDR3 length is 12 residues. Trimming cost V 3 bases and J 8 bases; bases outside gene matches: 3. This sample's treatment: oral pan-JAK inhibitor, 5-10 mg twice daily. cDNA reverse transcribed from extracted RNA served as the sequencing template. Repertoires were generated with immunoSEQ multiplex PCR, while TCRdb's copy carries only in-frame clones and drops some. Among about 200,000 clones, roughly 60% were seen once, and the ten largest hold 5.5% to 6%. On this clone: Its antigen is still unknown.

This TCR was sampled from a human donor with alopecia areata. The source material was CD4+ T cells sorted from blood, sampled at week 24, from a patient treated with tofacitinib. This rearrangement joins TRBV7-2 to TRBJ1-2, with 7 bases fitting TRBD1. CDR3 sequence: CASSFDRDGYTF. DNA for the CDR3: TGTGCCAGCAGCTTCGACAGGGACGGCTACACCTTC. The variable domain in full, with the rest retrieved from reference TRBV7-2 and TRBJ1-2, is GAGVSQSPSNKVTEKGKDVELRCDPISGHTALYWYRQSLGQGLEFLIYFQGNSAPDKSGLPSDRFSAERTGGSVSTLTIQRTQQEDSAVYLCASSFDRDGYTFGSGTRLTVV.